This T cell receptor (beta chain) was captured by sequencing in a study of T cell responses to AZD1222 COVID-19 vaccine. In this sample, this clone turned up once. Antigen specificity is unknown. CDR3 length: 15 amino acids. Germline V gives CDR1 SGHTA, CDR2 FQGTGA. With 3 bases clipped from V and 8 bases from J, the junction kept 10 bases outside the gene matches. Study findings and constraints: Only a handful of AZD1222 recipients were seropositive at baseline. White British ancestry dominated among donors, who included more females, and clonal diversity was possibly underestimated. Repertoire sampling was restricted to post-peak T cell response timepoints.

Method: immunoSEQ multiplex PCR; TCRdb's copy keeps in-frame clones and lacks some. The table includes more than 150,000 clones, 70% to 90% detected once. The chain has TRBV7-3 and TRBJ2-1; 7 positions match TRBD2. This specimen was peripheral blood, taken on day 0 of AZD1222 vaccination. The receptor's source is an adult in good health. The CDR3 sequence is CASSLQLARRDEQFF. The CDR3 DNA follows: TGTGCCAGCAGCTTGCAACTAGCGAGGCGCGATGAGCAGTTCTTC.